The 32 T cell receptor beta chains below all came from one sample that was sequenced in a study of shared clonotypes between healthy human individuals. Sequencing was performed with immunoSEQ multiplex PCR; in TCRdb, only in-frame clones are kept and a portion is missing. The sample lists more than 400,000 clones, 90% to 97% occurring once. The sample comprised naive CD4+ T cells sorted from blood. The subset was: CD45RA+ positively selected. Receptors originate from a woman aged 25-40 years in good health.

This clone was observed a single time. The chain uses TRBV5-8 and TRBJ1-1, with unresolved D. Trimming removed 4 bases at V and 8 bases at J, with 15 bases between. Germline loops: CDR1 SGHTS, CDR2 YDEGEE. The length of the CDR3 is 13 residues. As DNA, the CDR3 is TGTGCCAGCAGCCGTGTAAGGTTCTCGGAAGCTTTCTTT. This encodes CASSRVRFSEAFF.

The CDR3 spells CAWSRTGVSEQYF. DNA for the CDR3: TGTGCCTGGAGTCGGACAGGGGTAAGCGAGCAGTACTTC. The V call is TRBV30, the J call TRBJ2-7, with TRBD1 identical over 9 bases. Germline V gene lookup returns CDR1 GTSNPN and CDR2 SVGIG (reference sequence). V lost 2 bases, J lost 6 bases, and 5 bases stayed unmatched. CDR3 size: 13 residues. The complete variable domain, with remaining parts taken from reference TRBV30 and TRBJ2-7, reads SQTIHQWPATLVQPVGSPLSLECTVEGTSNPNLYWYRQAAGRGLQLLFYSVGIGQISSEVPQNLSASRPQDRQFILSSKKLLLSDSGFYLCAWSRTGVSEQYFGPGTRLTVT.

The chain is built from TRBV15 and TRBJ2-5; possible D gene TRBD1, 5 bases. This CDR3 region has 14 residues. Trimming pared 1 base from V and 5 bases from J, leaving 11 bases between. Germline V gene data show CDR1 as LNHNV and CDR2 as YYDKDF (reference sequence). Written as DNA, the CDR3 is TGTGCCACCAGCAGAGTAACAGGAATGGAGACCCAGTACTTC. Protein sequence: CATSRVTGMETQYF.

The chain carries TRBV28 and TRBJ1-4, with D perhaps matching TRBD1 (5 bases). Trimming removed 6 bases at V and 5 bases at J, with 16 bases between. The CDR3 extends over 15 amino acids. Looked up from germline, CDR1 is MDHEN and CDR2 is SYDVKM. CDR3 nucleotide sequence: TGTGCCAGCAGCCTGGACAACGGGGCGAATGAAAAACTGTTTTTT. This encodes CASSLDNGANEKLFF.

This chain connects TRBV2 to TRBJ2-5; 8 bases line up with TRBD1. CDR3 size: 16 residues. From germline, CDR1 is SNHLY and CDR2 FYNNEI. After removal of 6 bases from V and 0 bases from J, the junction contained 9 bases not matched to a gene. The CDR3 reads CASRNLRGPNQETQYF. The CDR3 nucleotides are TGTGCCAGCAGGAACCTCAGGGGGCCCAACCAAGAGACCCAGTACTTC.

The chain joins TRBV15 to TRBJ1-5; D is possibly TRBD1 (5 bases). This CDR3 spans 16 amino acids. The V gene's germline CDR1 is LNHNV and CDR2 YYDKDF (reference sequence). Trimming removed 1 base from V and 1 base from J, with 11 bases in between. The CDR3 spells CATSRGGVRSNQPQHF. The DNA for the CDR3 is TGTGCCACCAGCAGAGGGGGCGTGAGAAGCAATCAGCCCCAGCATTTT.

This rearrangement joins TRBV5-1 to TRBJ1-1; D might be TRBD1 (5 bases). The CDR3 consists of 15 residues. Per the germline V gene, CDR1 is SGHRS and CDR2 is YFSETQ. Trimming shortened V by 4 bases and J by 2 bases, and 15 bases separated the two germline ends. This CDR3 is CASSRRGDYNTEAFF. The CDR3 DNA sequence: TGCGCCAGCAGCCGTCGAGGGGATTACAACACTGAAGCTTTCTTT.

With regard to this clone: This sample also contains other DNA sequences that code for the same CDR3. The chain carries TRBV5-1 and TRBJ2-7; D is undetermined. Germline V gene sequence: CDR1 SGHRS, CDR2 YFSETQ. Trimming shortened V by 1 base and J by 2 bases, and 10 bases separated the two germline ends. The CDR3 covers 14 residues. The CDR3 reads CASSLSPPTYEQYF. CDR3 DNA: TGCGCCAGCAGCTTGTCACCCCCAACCTACGAGCAGTACTTC.

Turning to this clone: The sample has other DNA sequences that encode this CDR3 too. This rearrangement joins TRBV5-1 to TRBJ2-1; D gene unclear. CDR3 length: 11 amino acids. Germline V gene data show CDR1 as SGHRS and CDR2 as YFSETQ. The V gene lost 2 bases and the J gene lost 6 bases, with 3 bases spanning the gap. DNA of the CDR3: TGCGCCAGCAGCTTTTCCAATGAGCAGTTCTTC. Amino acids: CASSFSNEQFF.

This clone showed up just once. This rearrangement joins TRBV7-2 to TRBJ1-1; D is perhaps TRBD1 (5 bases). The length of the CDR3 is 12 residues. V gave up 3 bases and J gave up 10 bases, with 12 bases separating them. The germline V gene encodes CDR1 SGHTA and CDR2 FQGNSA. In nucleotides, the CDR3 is TGTGCCAGCAGCTTGGGCAGGGCCGGAGCTTTCTTT. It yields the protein CASSLGRAGAFF.

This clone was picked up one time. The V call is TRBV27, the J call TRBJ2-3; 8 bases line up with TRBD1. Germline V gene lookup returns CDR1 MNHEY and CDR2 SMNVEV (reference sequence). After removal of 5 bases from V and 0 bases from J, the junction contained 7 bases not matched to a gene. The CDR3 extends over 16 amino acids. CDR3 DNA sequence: TGTGCCAGCAGTGTAAACAGGGGGTGGAGCACAGATACGCAGTATTTT. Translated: CASSVNRGWSTDTQYF.

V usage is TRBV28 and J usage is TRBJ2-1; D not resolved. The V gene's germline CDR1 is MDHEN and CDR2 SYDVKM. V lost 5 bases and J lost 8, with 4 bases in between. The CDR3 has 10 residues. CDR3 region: CASSADEQFF. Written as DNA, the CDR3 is TGTGCCAGCAGTGCCGATGAGCAGTTCTTC.

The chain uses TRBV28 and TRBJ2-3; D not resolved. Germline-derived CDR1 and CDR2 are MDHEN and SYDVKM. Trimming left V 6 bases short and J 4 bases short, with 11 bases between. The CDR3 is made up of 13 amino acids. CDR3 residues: CASRPSRPDTQYF. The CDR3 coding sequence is TGTGCCAGCAGACCGTCACGGCCAGATACGCAGTATTTT.

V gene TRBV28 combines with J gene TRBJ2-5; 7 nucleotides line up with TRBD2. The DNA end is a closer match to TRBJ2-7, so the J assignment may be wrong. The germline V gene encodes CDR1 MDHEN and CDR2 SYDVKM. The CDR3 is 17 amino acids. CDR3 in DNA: TGTGCCAGCTTTGATCCCACAACTAGCGCAGCCTGGGACGAGCAGTACTTC. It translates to CASFDPTTSAAWDEQYF.

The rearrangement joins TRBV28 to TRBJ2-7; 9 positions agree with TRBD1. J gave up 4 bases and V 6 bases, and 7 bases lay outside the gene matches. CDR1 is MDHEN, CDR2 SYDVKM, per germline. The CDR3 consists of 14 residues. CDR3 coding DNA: TGTGCCAGCAGCCCCCGGGGACAGGGTTACGAGCAGTACTTC. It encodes CASSPRGQGYEQYF.

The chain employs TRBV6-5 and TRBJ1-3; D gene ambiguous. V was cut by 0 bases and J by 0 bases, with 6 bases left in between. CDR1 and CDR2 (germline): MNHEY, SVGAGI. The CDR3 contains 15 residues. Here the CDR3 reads CASSYSTDSGNTIYF. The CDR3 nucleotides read TGTGCCAGCAGTTACTCGACTGACTCTGGAAACACCATATATTTT.

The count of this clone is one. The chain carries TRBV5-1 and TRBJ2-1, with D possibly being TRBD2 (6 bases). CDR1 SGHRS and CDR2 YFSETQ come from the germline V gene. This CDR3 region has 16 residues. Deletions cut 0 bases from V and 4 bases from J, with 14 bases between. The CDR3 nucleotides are TGCGCCAGCAGCTTGGCCGGGAGTAGCGAATACAATGAGCAGTTCTTC. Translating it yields CASSLAGSSEYNEQFF.

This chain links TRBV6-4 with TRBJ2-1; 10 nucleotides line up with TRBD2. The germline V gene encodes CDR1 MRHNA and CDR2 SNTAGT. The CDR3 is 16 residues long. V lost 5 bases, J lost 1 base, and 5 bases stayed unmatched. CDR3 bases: TGTGCCAGCAGTTACACTAGCGGGGTTTCCTACAATGAGCAGTTCTTC. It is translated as CASSYTSGVSYNEQFF.

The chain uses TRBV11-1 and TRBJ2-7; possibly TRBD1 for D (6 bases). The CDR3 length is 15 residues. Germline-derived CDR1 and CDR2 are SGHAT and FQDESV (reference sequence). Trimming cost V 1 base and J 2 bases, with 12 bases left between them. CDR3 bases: TGTGCCAGCAGCTTAGGACAGGACCCTACCTACGAGCAGTACTTC. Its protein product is CASSLGQDPTYEQYF.

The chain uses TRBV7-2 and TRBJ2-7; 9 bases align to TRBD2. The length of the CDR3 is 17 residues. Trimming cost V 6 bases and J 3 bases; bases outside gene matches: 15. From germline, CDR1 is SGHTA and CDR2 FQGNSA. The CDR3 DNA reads TGTGCCAGCAGGCCAATGCAGGTTAGCGGGAGTGGCTACGAGCAGTACTTC. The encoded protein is CASRPMQVSGSGYEQYF.

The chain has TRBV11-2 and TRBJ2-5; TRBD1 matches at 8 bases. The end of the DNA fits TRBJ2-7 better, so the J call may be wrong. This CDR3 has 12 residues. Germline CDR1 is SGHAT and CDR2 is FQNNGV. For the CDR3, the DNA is TGTGCCAGCAGCTTGACAGGGGACGAGCAGTACTTC. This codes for CASSLTGDEQYF.

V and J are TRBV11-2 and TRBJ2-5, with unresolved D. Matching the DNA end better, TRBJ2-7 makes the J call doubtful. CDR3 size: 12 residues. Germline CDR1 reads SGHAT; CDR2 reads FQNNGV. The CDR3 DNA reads TGTGCCAGCAGCTTAGTTGGTTACGAGCAGTACTTC. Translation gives CASSLVGYEQYF.

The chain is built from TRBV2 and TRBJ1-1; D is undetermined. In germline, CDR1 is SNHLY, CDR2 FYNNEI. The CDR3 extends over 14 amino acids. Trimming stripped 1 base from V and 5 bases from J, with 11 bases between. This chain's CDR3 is CASSEVSRGTEAFF. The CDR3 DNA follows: TGTGCCAGCAGTGAAGTCTCCCGCGGGACTGAAGCTTTCTTT.

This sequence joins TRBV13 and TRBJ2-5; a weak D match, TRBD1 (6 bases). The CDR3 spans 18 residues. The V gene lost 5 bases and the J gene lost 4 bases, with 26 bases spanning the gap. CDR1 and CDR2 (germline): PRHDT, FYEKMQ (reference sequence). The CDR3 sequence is CASSPPGHPGPEGETQYF. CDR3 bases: TGTGCCAGCAGCCCACCGGGACACCCCGGACCCGAGGGAGAGACCCAGTACTTC.

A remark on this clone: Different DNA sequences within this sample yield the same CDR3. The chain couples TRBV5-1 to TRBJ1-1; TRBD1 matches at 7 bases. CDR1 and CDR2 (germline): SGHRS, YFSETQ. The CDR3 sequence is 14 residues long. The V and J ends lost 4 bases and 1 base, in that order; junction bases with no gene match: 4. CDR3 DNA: TGCGCCAGCAGCCTAGGGGGCGCGAACACTGAAGCTTTCTTT. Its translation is CASSLGGANTEAFF.

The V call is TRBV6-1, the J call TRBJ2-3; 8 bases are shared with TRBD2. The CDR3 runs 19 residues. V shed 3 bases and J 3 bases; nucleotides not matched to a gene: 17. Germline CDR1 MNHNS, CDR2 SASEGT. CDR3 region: CASSDTLNPREGLTDTQYF. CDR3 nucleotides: TGTGCCAGCAGTGACACCCTTAACCCCCGGGAGGGCCTAACAGATACGCAGTATTTT.

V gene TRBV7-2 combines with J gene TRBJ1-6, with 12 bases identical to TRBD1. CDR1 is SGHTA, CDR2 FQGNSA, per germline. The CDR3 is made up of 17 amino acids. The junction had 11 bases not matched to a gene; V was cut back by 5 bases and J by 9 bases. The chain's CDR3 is CASSHGTGGGGSSPLHF. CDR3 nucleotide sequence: TGTGCCAGCAGCCACGGGACAGGGGGCGGAGGCTCTTCACCCCTCCACTTT.

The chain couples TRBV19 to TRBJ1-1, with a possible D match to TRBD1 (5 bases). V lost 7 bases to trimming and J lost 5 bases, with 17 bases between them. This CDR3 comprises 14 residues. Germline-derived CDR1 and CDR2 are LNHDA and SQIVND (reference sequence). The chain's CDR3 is CASTQGAGRTEAFF. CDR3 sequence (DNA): TGTGCCAGTACCCAAGGGGCGGGTAGGACTGAAGCTTTCTTT.

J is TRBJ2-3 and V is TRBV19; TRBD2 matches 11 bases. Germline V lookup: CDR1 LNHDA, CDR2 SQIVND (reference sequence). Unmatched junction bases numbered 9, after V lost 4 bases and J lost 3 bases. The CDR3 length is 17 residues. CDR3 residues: CASSNTPLAGATDTQYF. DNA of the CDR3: TGTGCCAGTAGTAACACCCCACTAGCGGGAGCTACAGATACGCAGTATTTT.

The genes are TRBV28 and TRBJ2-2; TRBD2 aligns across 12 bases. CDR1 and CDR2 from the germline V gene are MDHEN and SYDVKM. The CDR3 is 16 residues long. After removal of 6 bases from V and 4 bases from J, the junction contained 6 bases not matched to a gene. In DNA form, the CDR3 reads TGTGCCAGCAGCCCGGGACTAGCGGGTTTCACCGGGGAGCTGTTTTTT. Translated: CASSPGLAGFTGELFF.

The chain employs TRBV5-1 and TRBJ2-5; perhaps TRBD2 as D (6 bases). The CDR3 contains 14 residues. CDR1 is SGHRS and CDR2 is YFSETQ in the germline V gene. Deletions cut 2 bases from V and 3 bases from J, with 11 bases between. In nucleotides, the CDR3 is TGCGCCAGCAGCTTCGGAGGGTTAAAAGAGACCCAGTACTTC. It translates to CASSFGGLKETQYF.

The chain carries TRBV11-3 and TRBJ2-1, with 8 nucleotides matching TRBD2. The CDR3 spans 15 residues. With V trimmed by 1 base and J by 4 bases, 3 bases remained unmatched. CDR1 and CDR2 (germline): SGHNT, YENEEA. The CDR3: CASSLGIAGYNEQFF. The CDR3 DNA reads TGTGCCAGCAGCTTAGGAATAGCGGGGTACAATGAGCAGTTCTTC.